This TCR beta chain was retrieved from a study of T cell responses to AZD1222 COVID-19 vaccine. Study findings and constraints: CD4 TCRs linked to vaccination spanned spike, dominating at 160-218 and 743-854. Among spike-specific TCRs, nearly half reportedly target unmutated variant regions. The donors showed a predominance of white British ancestry and of females, with possible underestimation of clonal diversity.

Libraries were prepared by immunoSEQ multiplex PCR; TCRdb keeps only in-frame clonotypes and omits some of them. The table records approximately 150,000 clones, 90% to 95% of them present only once. V dropped 0 bases and J dropped 5 bases, with 1 base sitting between them. The CDR3 covers 11 residues. CDR1 is MNHEY, CDR2 SVGEGT, per germline. With respect to this clone: Its cognate antigen is unknown.

V and J are TRBV6-2 or TRBV6-3 and TRBJ2-5; D unresolved. The sequences come from peripheral blood, collected on day 0 of AZD1222 vaccination. The receptor was isolated from an adult in good health. Written as DNA, the CDR3 is TGTGCCAGCAGTTACTCGGAGACCCAGTACTTC. Translation gives CASSYSETQYF.